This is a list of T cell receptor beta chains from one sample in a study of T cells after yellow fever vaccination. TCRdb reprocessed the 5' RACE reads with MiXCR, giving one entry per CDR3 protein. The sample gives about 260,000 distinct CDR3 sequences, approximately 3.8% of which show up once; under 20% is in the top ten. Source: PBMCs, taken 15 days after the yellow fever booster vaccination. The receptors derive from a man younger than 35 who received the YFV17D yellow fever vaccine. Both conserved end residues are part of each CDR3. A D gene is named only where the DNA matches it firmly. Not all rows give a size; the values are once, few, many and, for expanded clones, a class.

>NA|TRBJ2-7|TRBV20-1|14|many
TGCAGTGCTAGAGGCTCCATTAACCCGAGCGAGCAGTACTTC
CSARGSINPSEQYF
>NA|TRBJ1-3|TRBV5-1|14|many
TGCGCCAGCAGCTCCGGGCCAGGAGGAAACACCATATATTTT
CASSSGPGGNTIYF
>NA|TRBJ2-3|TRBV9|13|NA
TGTGCCAGCAGCATTCGGACTACTGATACGCAGTATTTT
CASSIRTTDTQYF
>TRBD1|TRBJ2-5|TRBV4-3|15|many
TGCGCCAGCAGCCAAGATTTCAGGGGGCAAGAGACCCAGTACTTC
CASSQDFRGQETQYF
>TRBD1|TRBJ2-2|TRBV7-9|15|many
TGTGCCAGCAGCACTGGGGACAGGAACACCGGGGAGCTGTTTTTT
CASSTGDRNTGELFF
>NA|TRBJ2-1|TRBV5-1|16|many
TGCGCCAGCAGCCCTGCCCTACAGGCTTCCTACAATGAGCAGTTCTTC
CASSPALQASYNEQFF
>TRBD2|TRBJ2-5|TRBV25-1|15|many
TGTGCCAGCAGTGACTCCAGCGGGGGGGAAGAGACCCAGTACTTC
CASSDSSGGEETQYF
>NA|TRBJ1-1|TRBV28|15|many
TGTGCCAGCAGTTTATTTGGGGCGATGAACACTGAAGCTTTCTTT
CASSLFGAMNTEAFF
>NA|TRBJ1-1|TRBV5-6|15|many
TGTGCCAGCAGCTTGACGATTTTTGCTGCTCCTGAAGCTTTCTTT
CASSLTIFAAPEAFF
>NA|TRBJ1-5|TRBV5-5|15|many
TGTGCCAGCAGCTTGGCCGGGACACAAGATCAGCCCCAGCATTTT
CASSLAGTQDQPQHF
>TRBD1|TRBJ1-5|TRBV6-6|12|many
TGTGCCACAAGGACAGGGGACCAGCCCCAGCATTTT
CATRTGDQPQHF